This T cell receptor beta chain emerged from a study of CD8 T cells in ankylosing spondylitis (dated by TCRdb to 2016 to 2017). As for the study more broadly: T cell receptor beta repertoires were profiled in healthy donors and ankylosing spondylitis patients so that disease-linked TCR variants could be found. Samples of peripheral blood were taken, and for ankylosing spondylitis patients, synovial fluid was collected as well. In total, the full study cohort was made up of 95 to 110 healthy donors and more than 20 ankylosing spondylitis patients.

The germline V end is reduced by 3 bases and the J end by 8 bases; junction bases left unmatched: 3. Sequences SQVTM (CDR1) and ANQGSEA (CDR2) are obtained from the germline V gene. The CDR3 has 13 amino acids, counting the end cysteine and phenylalanine. Just the 39-base CDR3 DNA is kept, in frame starting at base 1. Instrument on record: Illumina HiSeq 2500. TCR beta libraries were prepared by quantitative 5'-RACE with molecular barcodes. Per the authors' processing: Disease-linked TCR variants were identified with a new computational method built on a probabilistic model of VDJ rearrangement. TCRdb itself trimmed the public reads at Q25 with fastp, ran MiXCR and retained productive beta chains. Each entry merges the rows of one CDR3 protein and shows their most common DNA and genes. The V and J calls reflect TCRdb's pipeline rather than the authors' work. This sample comprises about 150,000 distinct CDR3 sequences, around 10% of them detected only once. The top ten clonotypes cover about 4% of the sample.

Findings and caveats that apply to the study as a whole: The disease-linked clones were reported to be significantly enriched in matched synovial fluid samples from ankylosing spondylitis patients. A TCR beta motif of 8 or 9 highly homologous amino acid variants appeared characteristic of blood from ankylosing spondylitis patients. Some TCR beta motif variants had previously been reported in synovial fluid and blood of reactive arthritis patients, which suggested common disease-initiation mechanisms. The disease-linked clones had a CD8+ phenotype and were found at relatively low frequencies in peripheral blood.

This clonotype showed up many times. What antigen it recognizes has not been identified. No quality values exist for individual bases; no much larger clone is one base distant. The sequence derives from a female donor with ankylosing spondylitis or in good health (not recorded which). The receptor chain draws on TRBV29-1 and TRBJ2-1, with TRBD1 identical over 11 junction bases. The sequencing sample was made of blood, either unsorted or a sorted T cell fraction (not recorded which). The DNA sequence is given as TGCAGCGTTGAGCGGGGACAGGGGGATGAGCAGTTCTTC. Its amino acids are CSVERGQGDEQFF.